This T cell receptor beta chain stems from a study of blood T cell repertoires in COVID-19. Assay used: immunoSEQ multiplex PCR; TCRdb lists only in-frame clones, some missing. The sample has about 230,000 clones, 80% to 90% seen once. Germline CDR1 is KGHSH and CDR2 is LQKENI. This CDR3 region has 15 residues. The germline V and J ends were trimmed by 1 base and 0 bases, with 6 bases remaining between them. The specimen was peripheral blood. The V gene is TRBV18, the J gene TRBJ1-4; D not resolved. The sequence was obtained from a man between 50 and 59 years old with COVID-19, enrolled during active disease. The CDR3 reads CASSPLGATNEKLFF. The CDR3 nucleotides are TGTGCCAGCTCACCACTGGGAGCAACTAATGAAAAACTGTTTTTT.